Shown below are 15 T cell receptor beta chains from a single sample sequenced in a study of T-cell memory formation after mild COVID-19. MiXCR was run by TCRdb on the 5' RACE reads, yielding one entry per CDR3 protein. This sample has 30,000 to 45,000 distinct CDR3 sequences, with roughly 11% found just once. The sample was PBMCs or a T cell subset sorted from them (not recorded which). Source of these receptors: a man aged 18-30 years who had mild COVID-19 (a few samples of this study predate the infection). Cell type and time point are not known.

The gene calls are TRBV12-3 or TRBV12-4 and TRBJ1-1; tentative D call: TRBD1 (6 bases). The CDR3 has 15 amino acids. V shed 5 bases and J shed 8 bases, with 21 bases lying between them. CDR3 nucleotides: TGTGCCAGCAGTCGAGGGGGGGCCGGAGGGAAAGAAGCTTTCTTT. It specifies CASSRGGAGGKEAFF.

This clonotype has a count of ten or more. The CDR3 sequence: CASSDSRSGSGNTIYF. The CDR3, as DNA: TGTGCCAGCTCGGATTCACGATCAGGTTCCGGAAACACCATATATTTT. The genes are TRBV18 and TRBJ1-3; D is ambiguous. Germline V gene data show CDR1 as KGHSH and CDR2 as LQKENI. The ends were cut back, 6 bases at V and 4 bases at J, with 19 bases in the middle. This CDR3 has 16 residues.

The rearrangement uses TRBV5-1 and TRBJ2-3; D not certain. This CDR3 is 13 amino acids long. In germline, CDR1 is SGHRS, CDR2 YFSETQ. The V gene lost 4 bases and the J gene lost 5 bases, with 11 bases spanning the gap. CDR3 DNA sequence: TGCGCCAGCAGCGAAGGGCGTAGAGATACGCAGTATTTT. Translation gives CASSEGRRDTQYF.

This clonotype has at least ten counts. V is TRBV6-4 and J is TRBJ2-7, with D tentatively TRBD2 (5 bases). The germline V gene encodes CDR1 MRHNA and CDR2 SNTAGT. There are 13 residues in the CDR3. With 2 bases removed from V and 5 bases from J, the gap between germline ends came to 10 bases. The CDR3 DNA follows: TGTGCCAGCAGTGACGCTACTAGGCACGAGCAGTACTTC. Translated: CASSDATRHEQYF.

The rearrangement uses TRBV20-1 and TRBJ2-1, with 10 bases aligning to TRBD1. This CDR3 spans 16 amino acids. V gave up 3 bases and J gave up 9 bases; unmatched junction bases: 14. The germline V gene has CDR1 DFQATT and CDR2 SNEGSKA (reference sequence). The chain's CDR3 is CSARVAGDRGLGEQFF. In nucleotides, the CDR3 is TGCAGTGCTAGGGTCGCGGGAGACAGGGGGCTCGGTGAGCAGTTCTTC.

This clonotype was counted many times. The chain combines TRBV30 with TRBJ2-5; D unresolved. V dropped 1 base and J dropped 9 bases, with 12 bases sitting between them. The CDR3 runs to 12 residues. Germline CDR1 GTSNPN, CDR2 SVGIG (reference sequence). The CDR3: CAWSEDGVSQYF. CDR3 bases: TGTGCCTGGAGTGAGGACGGAGTTTCCCAGTACTTC.

This clonotype was detected many times. CDR3 DNA: TGTGCCAGCAGCCAACCCAGGACCTTCAAAAATTCCTACAATGAGCAGTTCTTC. It encodes CASSQPRTFKNSYNEQFF. The chain employs TRBV6-2 or TRBV6-3 and TRBJ2-1; D gene unclear. The CDR3 covers 18 residues. CDR1 is MNHEY and CDR2 is SVGEGT in the germline V gene. V was clipped by 6 bases and J by 1 base, with 22 bases between them.

This clonotype turned up a few times. The rearrangement uses TRBV25-1 and TRBJ2-5; 8 bases fit TRBD2. Germline trimming cut 2 bases from V and 3 bases from J; bases unmatched to any gene: 2. The CDR3 totals 14 residues. Germline CDR1 and CDR2: MGHDK and SYGVNS. The CDR3 is CASSEAGGKETQYF. Here the CDR3 DNA reads TGTGCCAGCAGTGAAGCGGGGGGAAAAGAGACCCAGTACTTC.

This clonotype occurred many times. The chain employs TRBV5-4 and TRBJ1-1; D gene ambiguous. Deletions cut 5 bases from V and 6 bases from J, with 11 bases between. CDR1 is SGHNT and CDR2 is YYREEE in the germline V gene (reference sequence). CDR3 length: 12 residues. CDR3 protein: CASRAETSEAFF. CDR3 DNA sequence: TGTGCCAGCAGGGCTGAGACCTCTGAAGCTTTCTTT.

This clonotype was found many times. The chain recombines TRBV6-6 with TRBJ2-7; no definite D call. Germline assignment: CDR1 MNHNY and CDR2 SVGAGI (reference sequence). With 5 bases removed from V and 9 bases from J, the gap between germline ends came to 17 bases. This CDR3 has 13 amino acids. The CDR3 coding sequence is TGTGCCAGCAGTACCGTTTTAGGCTTCCGGCAGTACTTC. This codes for CASSTVLGFRQYF.

This chain uses TRBV30 with TRBJ1-1; no clear D. Trimming left V 5 bases short and J 5 bases short, with 9 bases between. Germline-derived CDR1 and CDR2 are GTSNPN and SVGIG (reference sequence). The CDR3 covers 11 residues. This CDR3 reads CAWGSETEAFF. The CDR3 nucleotides read TGTGCCTGGGGGTCGGAGACTGAAGCTTTCTTT.

This clonotype was found many times. Relative to the germline gene, one junction end is altered; a read error may explain this. The chain joins TRBV7-7 to TRBJ2-2; the match to TRBD2 covers 8 bases. Germline V lookup: CDR1 SSHAT, CDR2 FNYEAQ (reference sequence). CDR3 size: 16 residues. CDR3 DNA sequence: TGTGCTAGCAGCTTAGCGGGGTCAGAGAACACCGGGGAGCTGTTTTTT. Translated, it gives CASSLAGSENTGELFF. Full variable domain (outside the CDR3, taken from reference TRBV7-7 and TRBJ2-2): GAGVSQSPRYKVTKRGQDVTLRCDPISSHATLYWYQQALGQGPEFLTYFNYEAQPDKSGLPSDRFSAERPEGSISTLTIQRTEQRDSAMYRCASSLAGSENTGELFFGEGSRLTVL.

This clonotype was seen many times. The J gene is TRBJ1-1, the V gene TRBV2; no reliable D call. The CDR3 covers 12 residues. The V gene lost 2 bases and the J gene lost 11 bases, with 12 bases spanning the gap. Germline CDR1 and CDR2: SNHLY and FYNNEI. This chain's CDR3 is CASSETLSHAFF. The CDR3 DNA sequence: TGTGCCAGCAGTGAAACCCTTTCGCACGCTTTCTTT.

V usage is TRBV9 and J usage is TRBJ2-5; a weak D match, TRBD1 (6 bases). The V end was cut by 0 bases, the J end by 5 bases, with 17 bases between. The CDR3 totals 16 residues. Germline CDR1 SGDLS, CDR2 YYNGEE. The CDR3 loop is CASSVEGDAEEETQYF. DNA of the CDR3: TGTGCCAGCAGCGTAGAGGGGGACGCGGAGGAGGAGACCCAGTACTTC.

This clonotype was observed at least ten times. The chain recombines TRBV11-2 with TRBJ2-2; 7 bases align to TRBD1. Trimming removed 7 bases from V and 5 bases from J; junction bases left unmatched: 7. CDR3 length: 14 amino acids. Germline CDR1 is SGHAT and CDR2 is FQNNGV. The CDR3 spells CASNEYRGTGELFF. CDR3 nucleotides: TGTGCCAGCAACGAATACAGGGGAACCGGGGAGCTGTTTTTT.